One sample yielded the 22 T cell receptor beta chains listed below, sequenced in a study of T cells in women clearing cervical HPV infection. Assay: immunoSEQ multiplex PCR; the TCRdb copy retains only in-frame clones and omits some. Recorded for this sample: fewer than 40,000 clones. The sequenced sample was blood buffy coat. These receptors all stem from a woman between 18 and 70 years old with a cervical HPV16 infection that either progressed to CIN3+ or cleared (not recorded which).

Concerning this clone itself: The CDR3 end lies 3 residues beyond the end of the read and is filled in from the germline J gene. This chain uses TRBV28 with TRBJ2-1, with 12 bases identical to TRBD1. CDR1 is MDHEN, CDR2 SYDVKM, per germline. The CDR3 runs 17 residues. Unmatched junction bases numbered 5, after V lost 4 bases and J lost 1 base. The DNA read from the CDR3 is TGTGCCAGCAGTTCACCGGGACAGGGGGCTTCCTACAATGAG. This encodes CASSSPGQGASYNE. The full-length CDR3 reads as CASSSPGQGASYNEQFF.

Details on this clone: The observed sequence ends 3 residues before the CDR3 terminus, with the missing tail filled in from the germline J gene. The rearrangement joins TRBV19 to TRBJ2-2; D is unresolved. The germline V gene has CDR1 LNHDA and CDR2 SQIVND (reference sequence). The length of the CDR3 is 13 residues. Deletions cut 5 bases from V and 0 bases from J, with 4 bases between. The CDR3 DNA, read in part, is TGTGCCAGTAGTGGCCCGAACACCGGGGAG. This gives the protein CASSGPNTGE. The full CDR3 protein is CASSGPNTGELFF.

CDR3 DNA, as far as it was read: TGTGCCAGTGGAAAGGGGGCTTATCAGCCC. Translated, it gives CASGKGAYQP. The CDR3 reads in full as CASGKGAYQPQHF. The genes are TRBV27 and TRBJ1-5; 7 bases agree with TRBD1. Read data end 3 residues before the CDR3 end; the end is taken from the germline J gene. Germline CDR1 MNHEY, CDR2 SMNVEV (reference sequence). V dropped 9 bases and J dropped 5; count of bases not matched to a gene: 7. The CDR3 is 13 amino acids.

Concerning this clone: The observed sequence ends 3 residues before the CDR3 terminus, with the missing tail filled in from the germline J gene. This chain connects TRBV28 to TRBJ2-1, with D uncertain. This CDR3 is built from 14 residues. The ends were cut back, 5 bases at V and 0 bases at J, with 8 bases in the middle. Germline V gives CDR1 MDHEN, CDR2 SYDVKM. The chain's CDR3 is CASSRVGSYNEQFF. The CDR3 DNA, read in part, is TGTGCCAGCAGTCGGGTCGGCTCCTACAATGAG.

Comment on this clone: The sequence runs out 3 residues before the end of the CDR3; the remainder is reconstructed from the germline J gene. The chain is built from TRBV7-8 and TRBJ2-3; D unclear. The CDR3 covers 15 residues. Trimming removed 1 base at V and 2 bases at J, with 10 bases between. The germline CDR1 and CDR2 sequences are SGHVS and FQNEAQ. The part of the CDR3 DNA that was read is TGTGCCAGCAGCTTAGATGGTAGGGCCACAGATACG. It is translated as CASSLDGRATDT. The CDR3 in full is CASSLDGRATDTQYF. Full variable domain (remainder filled in from reference TRBV7-8 and TRBJ2-3): GAGVSQSPRYKVAKRGQDVALRCDPISGHVSLFWYQQALGQGPEFLTYFQNEAQLDKSGLPSDRFFAERPEGSVSTLKIQRTQQEDSAVYLCASSLDGRATDTQYFGPGTRLTVL.

Notes on this clone: The read terminates 3 residues ahead of where the CDR3 ends, so the germline J gene completes it. This chain uses TRBV6-1 with TRBJ2-3; 11 bases line up with TRBD1. Germline lookup yields CDR1 MNHNS and CDR2 SASEGT. CDR3 length: 16 amino acids. CDR3 bases read: TGTGCCAGCAGTGTAGGGACAGGGGGTCGGCAAGAGACG. Its protein product is CASSVGTGGRQET. The full CDR3 protein is CASSVGTGGRQETQYF.

Worth noting for this clone: The read stops 3 residues short of the end of the CDR3; the missing end is completed from the germline J gene. The chain links TRBV18 to TRBJ1-2; D ambiguous. The CDR3 sequence is 14 residues long. Trimming took off 3 bases at V and 7 bases at J, with 15 bases between the two ends. CDR1 and CDR2 (germline): KGHSH, LQKENI. CDR3 DNA (partial): TGTGCCAGCTCACCTTCGGCTGGAACTAGTGGC. It is translated as CASSPSAGTSG. The full CDR3 protein is CASSPSAGTSGYTF. Combining the CDR3 with reference TRBV18 and TRBJ1-2 gives the whole variable domain NAGVMQNPRHLVRRRGQEARLRCSPMKGHSHVYWYRQLPEEGLKFMVYLQKENIIDESGMPKERFSAEFPKEGPSILRIQQVVRGDSAAYFCASSPSAGTSGYTFGSGTRLTVV.

About this clone itself: The read gets to within 3 residues of the CDR3 end, and the germline J gene fills in the rest. The chain recombines TRBV28 with TRBJ2-7; 11 bases are shared with TRBD1. The length of the CDR3 is 17 residues. V shed 4 bases, J shed 4 bases, and the junction held 12 bases outside the gene matches. Germline V gives CDR1 MDHEN, CDR2 SYDVKM. The sequenced CDR3 bases are TGTGCCAGCAGTTCATACTCCGGGACAGGGGGTTCATACGAG. This sequence encodes CASSSYSGTGGSYE. The full-length CDR3 reads as CASSSYSGTGGSYEQYF.

In the case of this clone: The read ends 3 residues early relative to the CDR3; the germline J gene fills the gap. V usage is TRBV7-2 and J usage is TRBJ1-2; 10 positions agree with TRBD1. The CDR3 runs to 14 residues. The germline gives CDR1 SGHTA, CDR2 FQGNSA. The CDR3 sequence is CASSFWTGGDDYTF. The part of the CDR3 DNA that was read is TGTGCCAGCAGCTTCTGGACAGGGGGGGATGAC. The full variable domain, its missing parts supplied by reference TRBV7-2 and TRBJ1-2, is GAGVSQSPSNKVTEKGKDVELRCDPISGHTALYWYRQSLGQGLEFLIYFQGNSAPDKSGLPSDRFSAERTGGSVSTLTIQRTQQEDSAVYLCASSFWTGGDDYTFGSGTRLTVV.

With regard to this clone: The CDR3 end lies 3 residues beyond the end of the read and is filled in from the germline J gene. The V call is TRBV19, the J call TRBJ2-2; D is unclear. From germline, CDR1 is LNHDA and CDR2 SQIVND (reference sequence). CDR3 length: 16 amino acids. V lost 3 bases and J lost 7, with 18 bases in between. The CDR3 spells CASSISGSTMGGELFF. The part of the CDR3 DNA that was read is TGTGCCAGTAGTATTTCAGGATCCACCATGGGCGGGGAG.

A word on this clone: Germline and junction disagree at one end, which may indicate a read error. The sequenced fragment ends 3 residues before the CDR3 boundary, so the rest is inferred from the germline J gene. V usage is TRBV7-9 and J usage is TRBJ2-7; TRBD1 is a possible D gene (6 bases). The germline V gene has CDR1 SEHNR and CDR2 FQNEAQ (reference sequence). The CDR3 contains 12 residues. The CDR3 protein is CSSSLGAYEQYF. Partial CDR3 DNA: TGTTCCAGCAGCTTGGGGGCTTACGAG.

Comments on this clone: Coverage ceases 3 residues before the CDR3 finishes, and the germline J gene fills in the end. This sequence joins TRBV4-1 and TRBJ1-5; the D gene is possibly TRBD1 (5 bases). CDR1 is MGHRA, CDR2 YSYEKL, per germline. V was pared by 2 bases and J by 1 base, with 15 bases between. This CDR3 is built from 17 residues. CDR3 in amino acids: CASSQSGRGISNQPQHF. Partial CDR3 DNA: TGCGCCAGCAGCCAAAGCGGGAGGGGAATAAGCAATCAGCCC.

Comment on this clone: The sequenced fragment ends 3 residues before the CDR3 boundary, so the rest is inferred from the germline J gene. The J gene is TRBJ1-2, the V gene TRBV5-1; 9 nucleotides line up with TRBD1. The CDR3 runs 17 residues. In germline, CDR1 is SGHRS, CDR2 YFSETQ. CDR3 bases read: TGCGCCAGCAGCTTGGGGCCGGGACAGGGAATTACCTACGAC. Protein product: CASSLGPGQGITYD. The entire CDR3 is CASSLGPGQGITYDYTF.

A remark on this clone: The read halts 3 residues ahead of the CDR3 end, with the missing end drawn from the germline J gene. The genes are TRBV4-2 and TRBJ1-5, with 7 bases lining up with TRBD1. Looked up from germline, CDR1 is LGHNA and CDR2 is YNFKEQ. J lost 5 bases, V lost 3 bases, and 13 bases had no gene match. The CDR3 spans 17 residues. The part of the CDR3 DNA that was read is TGTGCCAGCAGCCAGACGTCGGGCAGGGGGAAGGATCAGCCC. Its protein product is CASSQTSGRGKDQP. The whole CDR3 sequence reads CASSQTSGRGKDQPQHF.

On this clone itself: The missing CDR3 end, 3 residues past where the read stops, is filled in from the germline J gene. The chain carries TRBV4-1 and TRBJ2-3; D unresolved. V shed 0 bases and J shed 2 bases, with 12 bases lying between them. CDR1 and CDR2 (germline): MGHRA, YSYEKL. This CDR3 spans 16 amino acids. CDR3 bases read: TGCGCCAGCAGCCAAGATGAAGTTTACTTCACAGATACG. Amino acid sequence: CASSQDEVYFTDT. The entire CDR3 reads CASSQDEVYFTDTQYF.

Worth noting for this clone: The read ends 3 residues shy of where the CDR3 ends; the end is completed using the germline J gene. The chain uses TRBV20-1 and TRBJ1-5, with 9 positions matching TRBD1. Germline CDR1 reads DFQATT; CDR2 reads SNEGSKA (reference sequence). V lost 2 bases, J lost 6 bases, and 14 bases stayed unmatched. This CDR3 contains 17 residues. The CDR3 here is CSARRAGTGRVSQPQHF. The sequenced CDR3 bases are TGCAGTGCTAGAAGGGCGGGGACAGGGAGGGTAAGTCAGCCC.

Notes on this clone: The read gets to within 3 residues of the CDR3 end, and the germline J gene fills in the rest. The chain carries TRBV30 and TRBJ1-2; no firm D call. CDR1 and CDR2 (germline): GTSNPN, SVGIG (reference sequence). The CDR3 sequence is 13 residues long. V shed 0 bases and J shed 4 bases, with 9 bases lying between them. This CDR3 reads CAWSVAAGYGYTF. The sequenced CDR3 bases are TGTGCCTGGAGTGTAGCGGCAGGCTATGGC.

Notes on this clone: The read comes to an end 3 residues before the CDR3 does, leaving the germline J gene to fill in the end. The rearrangement links TRBV7-2 to TRBJ1-2; D unclear. CDR1 SGHTA and CDR2 FQGNSA come from the germline V gene. There are 14 residues in the CDR3. The part of the CDR3 DNA that was read is TGTGCCAGCAGCCCCGGACCTAGCCTCAACGAC. Its protein product is CASSPGPSLND. The CDR3 reads in full as CASSPGPSLNDYTF.

In regard to this clone: The read ends 3 residues shy of where the CDR3 ends; the end is completed using the germline J gene. This rearrangement joins TRBV13 to TRBJ2-3, with D maybe TRBD2 (6 bases). The CDR3 sequence is 18 residues long. The germline V gene encodes CDR1 PRHDT and CDR2 FYEKMQ (reference sequence). V lost 4 bases, J lost 0 bases, and 20 bases lay in between. CDR3 sequence: CASSSGGVAGTSTDTQYF. CDR3 DNA (partial): TGTGCCAGCAGCTCCGGGGGAGTGGCGGGTACTAGCACAGATACG.

Remarks on this clone: The read halts 3 residues ahead of the CDR3 end, with the missing end drawn from the germline J gene. The chain couples TRBV20-1 to TRBJ2-5, with 7 positions matching TRBD1. The junction had 11 bases not matched to a gene; V was cut back by 6 bases and J by 1 base. This CDR3 has 15 amino acids. Germline CDR1 DFQATT, CDR2 SNEGSKA (reference sequence). The CDR3 spells CSATGDTSSQETQYF. CDR3 bases read: TGCAGTGCCACAGGGGACACAAGTTCCCAAGAGACC.

Comments on this clone: The read gets to within 3 residues of the CDR3 end, and the germline J gene fills in the rest. The chain uses TRBV29-1 and TRBJ1-2, with D maybe TRBD1 (5 bases). Germline values: CDR1 SQVTM, CDR2 ANQGSEA. CDR3 length: 12 amino acids. V was cut by 3 bases and J by 2 bases, with 7 bases left in between. The CDR3 DNA, read in part, is TGCAGCGTTGACGGGGGGAACTATGGC. This codes for CSVDGGNYG. The full-length CDR3 reads as CSVDGGNYGYTF.

The part of the CDR3 DNA that was read is TGTGCCAGCAGGGAGGGACTAGCGGGGACCTACGAG. Protein sequence: CASREGLAGTYE. The full CDR3 is CASREGLAGTYEQYF. The chain has TRBV2 and TRBJ2-7; 13 bases line up with TRBD2. From the germline J gene comes the end of the CDR3, since the read stops 3 residues before it. This CDR3 is built from 15 residues. Losses at the gene ends were 6 bases for V and 2 bases for J; bases not matched to a gene: 4. Germline lookup yields CDR1 SNHLY and CDR2 FYNNEI.